These 2 T cell receptor beta chains were all obtained from the same sample, sequenced in a study of T cell repertoires in cytomegalovirus infection. TCRdb redid the calling of the reads with MiXCR, one entry per CDR3 protein. The sample carries 490,000 or so distinct CDR3 sequences, around 10% recorded once. The sample comprised PBMCs. These receptors originate from a human donor in good health (CMV status not recorded). Some clones in this sample may be carry-over from other donors' samples.

This clonotype was counted only a few times. This chain joins TRBV5-4 and TRBJ2-3; 8 nucleotides line up with TRBD2. The CDR3 has 15 amino acids. The V and J ends lost 4 bases and 4 bases, in that order; junction bases with no gene match: 8. The germline CDR1 and CDR2 sequences are SGHNT and YYREEE (reference sequence). For the CDR3, the DNA is TGTGCCAGCAGCCCCCGGGGGGGGCCAGCAGATACGCAGTATTTT. Its translation is CASSPRGGPADTQYF.

This clonotype was found many times. The chain uses TRBV18 and TRBJ1-3; no clear D gene. The germline V and J ends were trimmed by 3 bases and 0 bases, with 9 bases remaining between them. Germline assignment: CDR1 KGHSH and CDR2 LQKENI. This CDR3 is 15 amino acids long. The CDR3, as DNA: TGTGCCAGCTCACCCCGAATACTCTCTGGAAACACCATATATTTT. It is translated as CASSPRILSGNTIYF.